The 10 T cell receptor beta chains listed next were all sequenced from one sample in a study of blood T cells in healthy people across ages. PCR was performed a second time for roughly 6 to 12 cycles using a sample-barcoded 5' primer and a J-beta primer mix. TCRdb fed the 5' RACE reads into MiXCR, producing one record per CDR3 protein. The sample lists over a million distinct CDR3 sequences; roughly 24% were seen once. These data also featured in a second study, about T cells of mothers and their children.

Sample: blood. The origin of the receptors is a girl aged 2 to 9 in good health.

This clonotype was counted a few times. The genes are TRBV12-3 or TRBV12-4 and TRBJ1-6; 9 bases are shared with TRBD1. The V gene end was trimmed by 4 bases and the J gene end by 1 base; junction bases not matched to a gene: 8. The CDR3 covers 18 residues. This CDR3 reads CASSSTPGQGSYNSPLHF. The CDR3 DNA follows: TGTGCCAGCAGTTCGACGCCGGGACAGGGTTCCTATAATTCACCCCTCCACTTT.

This clonotype was picked up many times. V usage is TRBV7-2 and J usage is TRBJ2-3; 13 nucleotides match TRBD2. Germline values: CDR1 SGHTA, CDR2 FQGNSA. This CDR3 has 16 amino acids. After removal of 7 bases from V and 4 bases from J, the junction contained 8 bases not matched to a gene. The CDR3 region is CASTLLAGGLADTQYF. The CDR3, as DNA: TGTGCCAGCACCCTACTAGCGGGGGGGCTCGCAGATACGCAGTATTTT. The full variable domain, its missing parts supplied by reference TRBV7-2 and TRBJ2-3, is GAGVSQSPSNKVTEKGKDVELRCDPISGHTALYWYRQSLGQGLEFLIYFQGNSAPDKSGLPSDRFSAERTGGSVSTLTIQRTQQEDSAVYLCASTLLAGGLADTQYFGPGTRLTVL.

In the case of this clonotype: One end of the junction is discordant with germline, which a read error may explain. The rearrangement joins TRBV6-1 to TRBJ1-1, with 7 bases lining up with TRBD1. The CDR3 is 17 residues long. The germline V gene encodes CDR1 MNHNS and CDR2 SASEGT. Here the CDR3 reads CASSSLYRQGDGTEAFF. The CDR3 DNA reads as TGTGCCAGCAGCTCACTATATCGACAGGGAGATGGGACTGAAGCCTTCTTT.

The V call is TRBV7-2, the J call TRBJ2-2; either TRBD1 or TRBD2 may fit D (6 bases each). This CDR3 contains 18 residues. Germline V gene data show CDR1 as SGHTA and CDR2 as FQGNSA. V shed 2 bases and J shed 7 bases, with 23 bases lying between them. The CDR3 loop is CASSLPVGGGLRNGELFF. The CDR3 region has the DNA TGTGCCAGCAGCTTACCCGTAGGAGGGGGGCTCAGAAACGGGGAGCTGTTTTTT.

Only a few counts were recorded for this clonotype. The chain couples TRBV28 to TRBJ2-1; tentatively, D is TRBD2 (5 bases). The CDR3 totals 16 residues. CDR1 is MDHEN, CDR2 SYDVKM, per germline. V was shortened by 2 bases and J by 8 bases, with 19 bases between the two germline ends. The CDR3 region has the DNA TGTGCCAGCAGTTTACCTACTAGTAGGGCATATGATGAGCAGTTCTTC. It translates to CASSLPTSRAYDEQFF.

This clonotype was picked up many times. This sequence joins TRBV18 and TRBJ2-7; 9 nucleotides line up with TRBD1. The CDR3 consists of 15 residues. V lost 2 bases to trimming and J lost 1 base; unmatched junction nucleotides: 3. From germline, CDR1 is KGHSH and CDR2 LQKENI. This chain's CDR3 is CASSPYGTGSYEQYF. For the CDR3, the DNA is TGTGCCAGCTCACCATATGGGACAGGGTCCTACGAGCAGTACTTC.

The V and J genes are TRBV29-1 and TRBJ2-3, with TRBD2 as a possible D gene (5 bases). V lost 6 bases and J 0 bases, leaving 13 bases between the germline ends. This CDR3 region has 14 residues. The germline CDR1 and CDR2 sequences are SQVTM and ANQGSEA. CDR3 coding DNA: TGCAGCGTCGCGATCCTAGCTAGCACAGATACGCAGTATTTT. Encoded protein: CSVAILASTDTQYF.

J is TRBJ2-2 and V is TRBV12-3 or TRBV12-4, with D perhaps matching TRBD1 (6 bases). Trimming cost V 0 bases and J 5 bases, with 7 bases left between them. This CDR3 spans 14 amino acids. Here the CDR3 DNA reads TGTGCCAGCAGTTTAGCCCAGGGGACCGGGGAGCTGTTTTTT. Its protein product is CASSLAQGTGELFF.

This clonotype was recorded once. This chain uses TRBV7-9 with TRBJ2-1; 7 bases fit TRBD2. Germline CDR1 is SEHNR and CDR2 is FQNEAQ (reference sequence). This CDR3 spans 15 amino acids. Germline trimming cut 6 bases from V and 3 bases from J; bases unmatched to any gene: 8. The CDR3 spells CASRQLAYGYNEQFF. CDR3 coding DNA: TGTGCCAGCAGACAACTAGCGTACGGCTACAATGAGCAGTTCTTC.

The chain carries TRBV3-1 and TRBJ2-7; either TRBD1 or TRBD2 may supply D (5 bases each). CDR1 is LGHDT and CDR2 is YNNKEL in the germline V gene (reference sequence). This CDR3 comprises 18 residues. The V end was cut by 3 bases, the J end by 0 bases, with 21 bases between. The CDR3 spells CASSQFFQLGRHSYEQYF. Written as DNA, the CDR3 is TGTGCCAGCAGCCAGTTTTTTCAACTGGGACGGCACTCCTACGAGCAGTACTTC.